Listed below are T cell receptor beta chains from one sample, sequenced in a study of shared clonotypes between healthy human individuals. Some clones are missing from TCRdb's copy, which holds only in-frame ones; the method was immunoSEQ multiplex PCR. The table has roughly 2.1 million clones, about 93% seen once. The sample taken for sequencing was naive CD8+ T cells from PBMCs. These receptors all come from a man aged 18 to 29 in good health. Some clones in this sample may be carry-over from other donors' samples. Both conserved end residues are part of each CDR3. A D gene is named only where the DNA matches it firmly. Expanded clones are given a class, and other clones once, few, many or no size at all.

j_gene	abundance	d_gene	v_gene	CDR3aa	CDR3nt
TRBJ2-3	NA	TRBD2	TRBV9	CASSASGKNTQYF	TGTGCCAGCAGCGCTAGCGGGAAAAATACGCAGTATTTT
TRBJ2-5	NA	TRBD2	TRBV2	CASSETRTRLGETQYF	TGTGCCAGCAGTGAAACCCGGACTAGGTTAGGAGAGACCCAGTACTTC
TRBJ2-1	NA	NA	TRBV27	CASRRTGMDEQFF	TGTGCCAGCAGACGCACAGGGATGGATGAGCAGTTCTTC
TRBJ1-3	NA	NA	TRBV15	CATSRDWEISGNTIYF	TGTGCCACCAGCAGAGATTGGGAGATCTCTGGAAACACCATATATTTT
TRBJ2-7	NA	TRBD1	TRBV28	CASSYRQGVIYEQYF	TGTGCCAGCAGTTACCGACAGGGGGTCATCTACGAGCAGTACTTC
TRBJ2-7	NA	NA	TRBV5-4	CASGGGPYEQYF	TGTGCCAGCGGGGGAGGTCCCTACGAGCAGTACTTC
TRBJ2-3	NA	TRBD2	TRBV25-1	CASSDRTSGRIDTQYF	TGTGCCAGCAGTGACAGGACTAGCGGGAGAATCGATACGCAGTATTTT
TRBJ1-1	NA	NA	TRBV19	CASSTAEIGMENTEAFF	TGTGCCAGTAGTACCGCAGAGATAGGAATGGAGAACACTGAAGCTTTCTTT
TRBJ1-1	NA	NA	TRBV7-9	CASSLRQPMNTEAFF	TGTGCCAGCAGCTTACGACAGCCGATGAACACTGAAGCTTTCTTT
TRBJ2-7	once	NA	TRBV5-6	CASSLGTGYEQYF	TGTGCCAGCAGCCTTGGGACTGGATACGAGCAGTACTTC
TRBJ1-1	NA	TRBD1	TRBV27	CASSPQGWTEAFF	TGTGCCAGCAGTCCACAGGGGTGGACTGAAGCTTTCTTT
TRBJ2-1	NA	TRBD2	TRBV7-9	CASRDGLAGGYNEQFF	TGTGCCAGCAGGGATGGACTAGCGGGAGGGTACAATGAGCAGTTCTTC
TRBJ1-1	few	NA	TRBV9	CASSVDGTEAFF	TGTGCCAGCAGCGTAGACGGGACTGAAGCTTTCTTT
TRBJ1-4	few	NA	TRBV4-1	CASSLPTPRTNEKLFF	TGCGCCAGCAGCCTGCCGACCCCGCGCACTAATGAAAAACTGTTTTTT
TRBJ2-7	NA	TRBD2	TRBV19	CASSPPTSGTFYEQYF	TGTGCCAGTAGTCCACCGACTAGCGGGACGTTCTACGAGCAGTACTTC
TRBJ1-1	NA	NA	TRBV27	CASSLKGAVTEAFF	TGTGCCAGCAGTTTAAAAGGGGCGGTCACTGAAGCTTTCTTT
TRBJ1-2	NA	NA	TRBV6-5	CASSYTPYGYTF	TGTGCCAGCAGTTACACGCCTTATGGCTACACCTTC
TRBJ2-1	once	TRBD2	TRBV5-1	CASSLPLAGGYNEQFF	TGCGCCAGCAGCTTACCTCTAGCGGGAGGGTACAATGAGCAGTTCTTC
TRBJ2-1	NA	TRBD2	TRBV5-1	CASSLGLAPPGRSGEQFF	TGCGCCAGCAGCTTGGGACTAGCGCCCCCAGGCCGCTCTGGGGAGCAGTTCTTC
TRBJ2-7	NA	TRBD1	TRBV28	CASSFMGQNGEQYF	TGTGCCAGCAGCTTTATGGGACAGAATGGCGAGCAGTACTTC
TRBJ2-7	NA	NA	TRBV9	CASGGNGPSYEQYF	TGTGCCAGCGGGGGGAACGGGCCCTCCTACGAGCAGTACTTC
TRBJ2-7	NA	NA	TRBV4-3	CASSQVSGSGLGEQYF	TGCGCCAGCAGCCAAGTGTCGGGTTCTGGTTTGGGCGAGCAGTACTTC
TRBJ2-1	NA	NA	TRBV4-2	CASSQPQWEDDNEQFF	TGTGCCAGCAGCCAACCCCAGTGGGAGGACGACAATGAGCAGTTCTTC
TRBJ2-2	once	NA	TRBV15	CATREDSTGELFF	TGTGCCACCAGAGAAGATAGCACCGGGGAGCTGTTTTTT
TRBJ2-5	NA	NA	TRBV7-8	CASSLVGRQETQYF	TGTGCCAGCAGCTTAGTCGGCAGGCAAGAGACCCAGTACTTC
TRBJ2-7	NA	NA	TRBV7-9	CASSPRDRVYEQYF	TGTGCCAGCAGCCCCCGGGATAGGGTCTACGAGCAGTACTTC
TRBJ2-1	few	NA	TRBV9	CASSESGTYNEQFF	TGTGCCAGCAGCGAGAGCGGAACCTACAATGAGCAGTTCTTC
TRBJ1-1	NA	NA	TRBV28	CASSFPGSFTEAFF	TGTGCCAGCAGTTTCCCCGGGTCCTTCACTGAAGCTTTCTTT
TRBJ1-1	few	TRBD1	TRBV30	CACLGTGSWTEAFF	TGTGCCTGCCTAGGGACAGGGTCGTGGACTGAAGCTTTCTTT
TRBJ2-5	NA	TRBD2	TRBV9	CASSDPGLAGLETQYF	TGTGCCAGCAGCGACCCGGGACTAGCGGGACTGGAGACCCAGTACTTC
TRBJ2-7	NA	TRBD1	TRBV19	CASRQGWGYEQYF	TGTGCCAGCAGACAGGGGTGGGGGTACGAGCAGTACTTC
TRBJ2-7	NA	NA	TRBV5-6	CASRGFTGEQYF	TGTGCCAGCAGAGGTTTTACGGGCGAGCAGTACTTC
TRBJ2-2	NA	TRBD2	TRBV28	CASRETSGSLVGELFF	TGTGCCAGCAGGGAAACAAGCGGGAGCTTGGTCGGGGAGCTGTTTTTT
TRBJ1-2	NA	NA	TRBV5-5	CASSFTDGYTF	TGTGCCAGCAGCTTCACCGATGGCTACACCTTC
TRBJ2-3	NA	NA	TRBV10-3	CAISDLSRDITDTQYF	TGTGCCATCAGTGATCTATCCCGGGACATTACAGATACGCAGTATTTT
TRBJ1-1	NA	NA	TRBV7-9	CASSPSHGTEAFF	TGTGCCAGCAGCCCCTCACACGGGACGGAGGCTTTCTTT
TRBJ1-4	NA	TRBD1	TRBV7-9	CASSFRGQGNEKLFF	TGTGCCAGCAGTTTCAGGGGGCAGGGTAATGAAAAACTGTTTTTT
TRBJ2-1	NA	TRBD2	TRBV7-6	CASSPLSGGISYNEQFF	TGTGCCAGCAGCCCTCTCTCGGGGGGAATCTCCTACAATGAGCAGTTCTTC
TRBJ2-2	NA	NA	TRBV13	CASSPGTYTGELFF	TGTGCCAGCAGCCCCGGGACTTACACCGGGGAGCTGTTTTTT
TRBJ2-7	NA	NA	TRBV15	CATSTGIYEQYF	TGTGCCACCAGCACCGGGATATACGAGCAGTACTTC
TRBJ2-5	NA	NA	TRBV19	CASSTPSGGRETQYF	TGTGCCAGTAGTACCCCATCGGGGGGCAGGGAGACCCAGTACTTC